One T cell receptor (beta chain) is described in this entry. Its specificity is not known. The sample belongs to a study of T-cell reconstitution after alpha-beta-depleted transplantation in children. The study, taken as a whole, reports: Reportedly, roughly two months post-transplant, alpha-beta T cells arose from several hundred expanded graft clones. Some patients' high day-60 TCRbeta diversity was traced to surviving recipient T cells and thymic progenitors.

The library targeted TCRbeta and was prepared with unique molecular identifiers. One entry per CDR3 protein results from TCRdb running MiXCR on the PCR reads. Of about 500,000 distinct CDR3 sequences listed, 9.5% to 12% are singletons. The CDR3 contains 14 residues. From germline, CDR1 is SGHTA and CDR2 FQGNSA. The V and J ends lost 5 bases and 7 bases respectively, with 16 bases between them. The input for sequencing was PBMCs, mostly from graft donor cells, taken 180 days after TCRalphabeta/CD19-depleted stem cell transplant. The chain employs TRBV7-2 and TRBJ2-3; weak D call: TRBD2 (5 bases). The receptor was derived from a female patient aged 2-10 years who had a stem cell transplant for aplastic anemia, so the T cells may come from the graft donor. In DNA, the CDR3 is TGTGCCAGCAGCCCTCGGGTGTTCGGGAATACGCAGTATTTT. Residues: CASSPRVFGNTQYF.